Below, 11 T cell receptor beta chains from the same sample are listed, as sequenced in a study of technical replicates of blood from a handful of donors. The table came from immunoSEQ multiplex PCR; TCRdb's copy has only in-frame clones and leaves some out. Of tens of thousands of clones in the sample, roughly 96% were seen once. Material for sequencing was T cells isolated from PBMCs. Receptor source: a human donor in good health.

DNA for the CDR3: TGTGCCAGCAGGGAGCGGGGCTCAAACATTCAGTACTTC. Encoded protein: CASRERGSNIQYF. This rearrangement joins TRBV6-1 to TRBJ2-4; 7 positions agree with TRBD2. CDR3 length: 13 residues. The germline gives CDR1 MNHNS, CDR2 SASEGT. V lost 6 bases to trimming and J lost 6 bases; unmatched junction nucleotides: 5.

The gene calls are TRBV9 and TRBJ2-5; TRBD2 agrees at 10 bases. Per the germline V gene, CDR1 is SGDLS and CDR2 is YYNGEE. The CDR3 has 15 residues. J lost 1 base, V lost 3 bases, and 3 bases had no gene match. CDR3 sequence reads: CASSARTSGQETQYF. CDR3 bases: TGTGCCAGCAGCGCAAGGACTAGCGGCCAAGAGACCCAGTACTTC.

This chain links TRBV4-1 with TRBJ1-2; maybe TRBD1 (5 bases). There are 15 residues in the CDR3. Germline values: CDR1 MGHRA, CDR2 YSYEKL. V was clipped by 2 bases and J by 8 bases, with 18 bases between them. CDR3 in DNA: TGCGCCAGCAGCCAACCAGTCAGTAGGACACGCGGCTACACCTTC. It translates to CASSQPVSRTRGYTF.

This clone was seen only once. The chain couples TRBV7-6 to TRBJ2-1; TRBD1 is a possible D gene (6 bases). The CDR3 is made up of 14 amino acids. V lost 2 bases and J 7 bases, leaving 12 bases between the germline ends. Germline-derived CDR1 and CDR2 are SGHVS and FNYEAQ. This chain's CDR3 is CASSLLARGNEQFF. The CDR3, as DNA: TGTGCCAGCAGCTTACTGGCCAGGGGTAATGAGCAGTTCTTC.

The genes are TRBV29-1 and TRBJ1-2; possible D gene TRBD1, 5 bases. This CDR3 is built from 11 residues. V lost 4 bases to trimming and J lost 6 bases, with 9 bases between them. Looked up from germline, CDR1 is SQVTM and CDR2 is ANQGSEA. CDR3 protein: CSVGQLDGYTF. The CDR3 nucleotides read TGCAGCGTTGGACAGCTAGATGGCTACACCTTC.

This clone was seen a single time. J is TRBJ2-1 and V is TRBV5-1; D may be TRBD1 (6 bases). This CDR3 has 13 amino acids. V lost 6 bases to trimming and J lost 10 bases, with 17 bases between them. Germline CDR1 reads SGHRS; CDR2 reads YFSETQ. DNA of the CDR3: TGCGCCAGCAACTCGGACAGCCTAGAAGAGCAGTTCTTC. This gives the protein CASNSDSLEEQFF.

The chain recombines TRBV4-1 with TRBJ2-7, with a possible D match to TRBD2 (6 bases). The CDR3 totals 15 residues. Germline assignment: CDR1 MGHRA and CDR2 YSYEKL. V shed 0 bases and J shed 3 bases, with 12 bases lying between them. The DNA of the CDR3 is TGCGCCAGCAGCCAAGAGGAGGGGATGGGCTACGAGCAGTACTTC. This translates into CASSQEEGMGYEQYF.

The V and J genes are TRBV11-3 and TRBJ2-5, with TRBD2 matching over 7 bases. J gave up 7 bases and V 1 base, and 9 bases lay outside the gene matches. The V gene's germline CDR1 is SGHNT and CDR2 YENEEA. The CDR3 spans 15 residues. The chain's CDR3 is CASSLGGTTRGTQYF. For the CDR3, the DNA is TGTGCCAGCAGCTTAGGGGGGACTACGAGGGGGACCCAGTACTTC.

The chain links TRBV29-1 to TRBJ1-4, with D possibly matching TRBD1 (6 bases). Germline CDR1 and CDR2: SQVTM and ANQGSEA. The CDR3 has 17 residues. V lost 5 bases and J lost 7, with 26 bases in between. For the CDR3, the DNA is TGCAGCGTTAACGGGGGGCGTAGGGGACAATTGAGTGAAAAACTGTTTTTT. As protein: CSVNGGRRGQLSEKLFF.

This clone was recorded only once. V and J are TRBV10-2 and TRBJ2-7; 7 bases agree with TRBD1. In germline, CDR1 is WSHSY, CDR2 SAAADI. V lost 10 bases and J lost 0; bases outside the gene matches: 9. The CDR3 sequence is 14 residues long. The CDR3 coding sequence is TGCGCCACCGACCGGGGACAGAACTCCTACGAGCAGTACTTC. Encoded protein: CATDRGQNSYEQYF.

This clone is a singleton in its sample. The genes are TRBV14 and TRBJ1-1; no reliable D call. The V gene lost 1 base and the J gene lost 1 base, with 4 bases spanning the gap. The CDR3 sequence is 13 residues long. Germline lookup yields CDR1 SGHDN and CDR2 FVKESK. The CDR3 nucleotides are TGTGCCAGCAGCCAAGTTAGGAACACTGAAGCTTTCTTT. Translation: CASSQVRNTEAFF. Variable domain in full (rest from reference TRBV14 and TRBJ1-1): EAGVTQFPSHSVIEKGQTVTLRCDPISGHDNLYWYRRVMGKEIKFLLHFVKESKQDESGMPNNRFLAERTGGTYSTLKVQPAELEDSGVYFCASSQVRNTEAFFGQGTRLTVV.